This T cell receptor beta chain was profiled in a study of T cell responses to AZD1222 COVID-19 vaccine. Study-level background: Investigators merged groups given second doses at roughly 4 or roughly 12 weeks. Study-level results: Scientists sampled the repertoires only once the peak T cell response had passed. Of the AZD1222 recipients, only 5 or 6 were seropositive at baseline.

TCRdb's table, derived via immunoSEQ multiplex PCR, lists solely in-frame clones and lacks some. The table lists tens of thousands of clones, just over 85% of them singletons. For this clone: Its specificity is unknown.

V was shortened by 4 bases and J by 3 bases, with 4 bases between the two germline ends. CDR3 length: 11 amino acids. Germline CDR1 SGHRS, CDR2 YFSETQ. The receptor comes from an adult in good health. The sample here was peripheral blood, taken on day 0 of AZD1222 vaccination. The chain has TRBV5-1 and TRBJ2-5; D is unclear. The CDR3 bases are TGCGCCAGCAGCATGGAAGAGACCCAGTACTTC. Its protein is CASSMEETQYF. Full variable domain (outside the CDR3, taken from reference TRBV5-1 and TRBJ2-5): KAGVTQTPRYLIKTRGQQVTLSCSPISGHRSVSWYQQTPGQGLQFLFEYFSETQRNKGNFPGRFSGRQFSNSRSEMNVSTLELGDSALYLCASSMEETQYFGPGTRLLVL.